Each of the 27 T cell receptor beta chains below was sequenced from the same sample in a study of T-cell reconstitution after alpha-beta-depleted transplantation in children. The authors prepared the TCRbeta library with unique molecular identifiers. TCRdb re-called the PCR reads with MiXCR, one entry per CDR3 protein. The data hold about 580,000 distinct CDR3 sequences, with more than 20% observed a single time. Source: PBMCs, mostly from graft donor cells, taken 360 days after TCRalphabeta/CD19-depleted stem cell transplant. The receptors stem from a boy in the first two years of life who had a stem cell transplant for acute myeloid leukemia, so the T cells may come from the graft donor.

This clonotype was recorded at least ten times. The chain recombines TRBV20-1 with TRBJ1-1; a weak D match, TRBD1 (5 bases). Deletions cut 5 bases from V and 2 bases from J, with 12 bases between. The germline V gene has CDR1 DFQATT and CDR2 SNEGSKA (reference sequence). The CDR3 is made up of 13 amino acids. The CDR3 reads CSAQQDLNTEAFF. The DNA of the CDR3 is TGCAGTGCTCAACAGGATCTCAACACTGAAGCTTTCTTT.

This clonotype was recorded a few times. The chain recombines TRBV20-1 with TRBJ2-7; D gene unclear. Per germline, CDR1 DFQATT and CDR2 SNEGSKA (reference sequence). V was cut by 6 bases and J by 4 bases, with 16 bases left in between. The CDR3 extends over 13 amino acids. In DNA, the CDR3 is TGCAGTGCCACAAGCTTTGACCTGTACGAGCAGTACGTC. As protein: CSATSFDLYEQYV.

This clonotype was seen a few times. The chain has TRBV20-1 and TRBJ1-1; no clear D gene. CDR1 DFQATT and CDR2 SNEGSKA come from the germline V gene (reference sequence). This CDR3 has 11 residues. Trimming pared 5 bases from V and 7 bases from J, leaving 11 bases between. CDR3 amino acids: CSAHREGEAFF. In DNA, the CDR3 is TGCAGTGCTCATCGAGAGGGTGAAGCTTTCTTT.

This clonotype was seen a handful of times. The chain has TRBV29-1 and TRBJ2-5; TRBD1 matches 7 bases. There are 13 residues in the CDR3. Germline V gene sequence: CDR1 SQVTM, CDR2 ANQGSEA. With V trimmed by 5 bases and J by 3 bases, 6 bases remained unmatched. CDR3 loop: CSVWETGEETQYF. The CDR3 coding sequence is TGCAGCGTTTGGGAAACAGGGGAAGAGACCCAGTACTTC.

This chain uses TRBV6-1 with TRBJ2-1, with a possible D match to TRBD1 (5 bases). V was clipped by 2 bases and J by 5 bases, with 13 bases between them. The V gene's germline CDR1 is MNHNS and CDR2 SASEGT. The CDR3 is 15 amino acids. CDR3 nucleotides: TGTGCCAGCAGTGAAAATGTGGGGCTGGACAATGAGCAGTTCTTC. The encoded protein is CASSENVGLDNEQFF.

The sample holds a few counts of this clonotype. The chain recombines TRBV6-5 with TRBJ1-5; the D is unclear. Trimming took off 4 bases at V and 6 bases at J, with 13 bases between the two ends. Germline CDR1 and CDR2: MNHEY and SVGAGI. The CDR3 length is 14 residues. CDR3: CASSSAGMGQPQHF. CDR3 bases: TGTGCCAGCAGTTCGGCGGGCATGGGTCAGCCCCAGCATTTT.

This clonotype has a count of ten or more. The gene calls are TRBV4-3 and TRBJ2-3, with D perhaps matching TRBD1 (6 bases). The germline CDR1 and CDR2 sequences are LGHNA and YSLEER. The V end was cut by 4 bases, the J end by 3 bases, with 17 bases between. The CDR3 consists of 16 residues. This CDR3 is CASSLRGKAITDTQYF. CDR3 nucleotides: TGCGCCAGCAGCCTCAGGGGAAAGGCAATTACAGATACGCAGTATTTT.

There are a few counts of this clonotype. V is TRBV5-1 and J is TRBJ2-5, with 8 nucleotides matching TRBD1. The CDR3 contains 13 residues. Per germline, CDR1 SGHRS and CDR2 YFSETQ. J was trimmed by 5 bases and V by 5 bases; bases with no gene match: 5. CDR3 loop: CASSRNRGETQYF. Written as DNA, the CDR3 is TGCGCCAGCAGTCGAAACAGGGGGGAGACCCAGTACTTC.

This clonotype was observed at least ten times. The CDR3 nucleotides are TGTGCCAGCAGTCCTAACAGGGTGGGCGAGCAGTACGTC. Protein product: CASSPNRVGEQYV. The chain employs TRBV12-3 or TRBV12-4 and TRBJ2-7, with a tentative D call TRBD1 (6 bases). Trimming left V 5 bases short and J 6 bases short, with 14 bases between. This CDR3 spans 13 amino acids.

Ten or more counts support this clonotype. This chain joins TRBV6-4 and TRBJ2-3; TRBD2 matches at 8 bases. V dropped 6 bases and J dropped 1; count of bases not matched to a gene: 9. The CDR3 is 16 residues long. Germline CDR1 is MRHNA and CDR2 is SNTAGT. The CDR3 region is CASSYRTSWGTDTQYF. The CDR3 coding sequence is TGTGCCAGCAGCTATCGGACTAGCTGGGGCACAGATACGCAGTATTTT.

The chain employs TRBV12-3 or TRBV12-4 and TRBJ1-1; no definite D call. This CDR3 spans 14 amino acids. Deletions cut 3 bases from V and 0 bases from J, with 8 bases between. The CDR3 protein is CASSFTLVNTEAFF. CDR3 DNA: TGTGCCAGCAGTTTTACCTTGGTGAACACTGAAGCTTTCTTT.

The chain couples TRBV20-1 to TRBJ2-7; the D gene is possibly TRBD1 (6 bases). Between the trimmed V and J ends, which lost 6 bases and 0 bases, there was a span of 15 bases. The CDR3 is 14 amino acids. Germline V gene lookup returns CDR1 DFQATT and CDR2 SNEGSKA (reference sequence). The CDR3 sequence is CSARTLGGSYEQYF. CDR3 DNA sequence: TGCAGTGCAAGGACCCTAGGGGGCTCCTACGAGCAGTACTTC.

The chain employs TRBV10-2 and TRBJ2-5, with 10 bases fitting TRBD1. After removal of 7 bases from V and 5 bases from J, the junction contained 10 bases not matched to a gene. Germline V gene sequence: CDR1 WSHSY, CDR2 SAAADI. The CDR3 spans 15 residues. Here the CDR3 DNA reads TGCGCCAGCAACCCGGGGACAGGGGCCGGGGAGACCCAGTACTTC. This codes for CASNPGTGAGETQYF.

This chain joins TRBV20-1 and TRBJ1-3; D is unclear. The germline V gene encodes CDR1 DFQATT and CDR2 SNEGSKA (reference sequence). Trimming took off 6 bases at V and 4 bases at J, with 10 bases between the two ends. The CDR3 runs 12 residues. The CDR3: CSAEAAGNTIYF. CDR3 nucleotide sequence: TGCAGTGCCGAGGCGGCGGGAAACACCATATATTTT.

The rearrangement joins TRBV15 to TRBJ1-5; 9 bases align to TRBD1. There are 16 residues in the CDR3. Per the germline V gene, CDR1 is LNHNV and CDR2 is YYDKDF (reference sequence). Germline trimming cut 2 bases from V and 5 bases from J; bases unmatched to any gene: 7. As DNA, the CDR3 is TGTGCCACCAGCAGAACAGGGGGCGGGCGGGATCAGCCCCAGCATTTT. Its protein is CATSRTGGGRDQPQHF. Variable domain in full (rest from reference TRBV15 and TRBJ1-5): DAMVIQNPRYQVTQFGKPVTLSCSQTLNHNVMYWYQQKSSQAPKLLFHYYDKDFNNEADTPDNFQSRRPNTSFCFLDIRSPGLGDTAMYLCATSRTGGGRDQPQHFGDGTRLSIL.

This chain links TRBV10-3 with TRBJ2-1; D is possibly TRBD2 (6 bases). V lost 6 bases and J 5 bases, leaving 11 bases between the germline ends. The CDR3 sequence is 13 residues long. Germline V lookup: CDR1 ENHRY, CDR2 SYGVKD. CDR3 nucleotide sequence: TGTGCCATCAGCCGGGACTCACACAATGAGCAGTTCTTC. Translation gives CAISRDSHNEQFF.

This clonotype was observed many times. The chain recombines TRBV5-5 with TRBJ1-5, with D tentatively TRBD1 (6 bases). Germline CDR1 SGHKS, CDR2 YYEKEE (reference sequence). The CDR3 is 15 amino acids. V shed 0 bases and J shed 1 base, with 8 bases lying between them. CDR3 DNA: TGTGCCAGCAGCTTGGGCAGGGGAAGCAATCAGCCCCAGCATTTT. Amino acid sequence: CASSLGRGSNQPQHF.

There are a few counts of this clonotype. The V gene is TRBV20-1, the J gene TRBJ2-7; 10 nucleotides align to TRBD1. V lost 4 bases and J lost 2; bases outside the gene matches: 8. There are 15 residues in the CDR3. From germline, CDR1 is DFQATT and CDR2 SNEGSKA (reference sequence). CDR3 region: CSATLAGTGAYEQYF. DNA of the CDR3: TGCAGTGCTACCCTCGCCGGGACAGGGGCCTACGAGCAGTACTTC.

In this sample, this clonotype turned up many times. The chain employs TRBV5-1 and TRBJ2-1, with unresolved D. V was pared by 2 bases and J by 8 bases, with 8 bases between. There are 12 residues in the CDR3. The V gene's germline CDR1 is SGHRS and CDR2 YFSETQ. The CDR3 sequence: CASSLLVDEQFF. In nucleotides, the CDR3 is TGCGCCAGCAGCTTATTGGTGGATGAGCAGTTCTTC.

The rearrangement joins TRBV5-1 to TRBJ2-1, with 10 bases identical to TRBD2. This CDR3 is 15 amino acids long. Germline-derived CDR1 and CDR2 are SGHRS and YFSETQ. Trimming at V came to 4 bases and at J to 8 bases, leaving 9 bases not matched to a gene. CDR3 bases: TGCGCCAGCAGCAACCTAGCGGGGGTCGCCGATGAGCAGTTCTTC. It is translated as CASSNLAGVADEQFF. The variable domain in full, with the rest retrieved from reference TRBV5-1 and TRBJ2-1, is KAGVTQTPRYLIKTRGQQVTLSCSPISGHRSVSWYQQTPGQGLQFLFEYFSETQRNKGNFPGRFSGRQFSNSRSEMNVSTLELGDSALYLCASSNLAGVADEQFFGPGTRLTVL.

This chain uses TRBV12-3 or TRBV12-4 with TRBJ2-2; D may be TRBD1 (6 bases). V lost 6 bases, J lost 1 base, and 12 bases lay in between. The CDR3 loop spans 15 amino acids. This CDR3 is CASSPGTQNTGELFF. CDR3 DNA sequence: TGTGCCAGCAGCCCAGGGACACAGAACACCGGGGAGCTGTTTTTT.

J is TRBJ2-1 and V is TRBV9; 9 nucleotides align to TRBD2. Trimming took 0 bases from V and 5 from J; bases not matched to a gene: 27. The germline V gene encodes CDR1 SGDLS and CDR2 YYNGEE. This CDR3 has 23 residues. CDR3 region: CASSVVGLAGCILQGDGHNEQFF. In DNA, the CDR3 is TGTGCCAGCAGCGTAGTTGGGCTAGCGGGGTGTATTCTACAAGGGGACGGACACAATGAGCAGTTCTTC.

This clonotype has at least ten counts. This chain links TRBV12-3 or TRBV12-4 with TRBJ2-7, with 11 bases fitting TRBD1. This CDR3 has 14 residues. After removal of 5 bases from V and 3 bases from J, the junction contained 3 bases not matched to a gene. The chain's CDR3 is CASSTGTGGYEQYF. In DNA, the CDR3 is TGTGCCAGCAGTACAGGGACAGGGGGCTACGAGCAGTACTTC.

In nucleotides, the CDR3 is TGTGCCAGCAGCCAAGGTCCACGGGACGGAGTTGACTATGGCTACACCTTC. Translated, it gives CASSQGPRDGVDYGYTF. The chain employs TRBV4-2 and TRBJ1-2, with D tentatively TRBD1 (5 bases). The CDR3 runs to 17 residues. CDR1 and CDR2 (germline): LGHNA, YNFKEQ. Trimming cost V 1 base and J 3 bases, with 18 bases left between them.

The J gene is TRBJ2-3, the V gene TRBV5-1, with TRBD2 matching 14 bases. The CDR3 consists of 18 residues. The germline CDR1 and CDR2 sequences are SGHRS and YFSETQ. Trimming took 4 bases from V and 0 from J; bases not matched to a gene: 7. The CDR3 DNA is TGCGCCAGCAGCAGAACCGGGACTAGCGGGGGAAGCACAGATACGCAGTATTTT. This sequence encodes CASSRTGTSGGSTDTQYF.

This clonotype showed up just a few times. The genes are TRBV28 and TRBJ1-6; TRBD1 aligns across 9 bases. CDR3 length equals 15 residues. Germline-derived CDR1 and CDR2 are MDHEN and SYDVKM. Losses at the gene ends were 7 bases for V and 5 bases for J; bases not matched to a gene: 6. The chain's CDR3 is CASNLGQGHNSPLHF. The CDR3, as DNA: TGTGCCAGCAACTTGGGACAGGGTCATAATTCACCCCTCCACTTT.

V and J are TRBV5-5 and TRBJ2-5; 12 bases fit TRBD1. With 4 bases clipped from V and 5 bases from J, the junction kept 9 bases outside the gene matches. Per germline, CDR1 SGHKS and CDR2 YYEKEE (reference sequence). This CDR3 region has 16 residues. The chain's CDR3 is CASSRRRDRGLETQYF. In DNA, the CDR3 is TGTGCCAGCAGCCGACGCCGGGACAGGGGGCTTGAGACCCAGTACTTC.